This paragraph covers one TCR beta chain sequence. Its target is unknown. Researchers ran the PCR with 60 Vbeta and 13 Jbeta primers. Data came from immunoSEQ multiplex PCR; TCRdb stores just in-frame clones and leaves some out. The repertoire has 150,000 to 200,000 clones, over 70% of them found once; the top ten carry around 1.3%. This specimen belongs to a study of cytomegalovirus exposure and HLA in healthy donors. This CDR3 has 17 residues. Germline CDR1 SGHRS, CDR2 YFSETQ. Trimming left V 0 bases short and J 0 bases short, with 13 bases between. Study results and caveats: Cytomegalovirus association was listed for about 170 TCR beta chains. In vitro confirmation showed a few CMV-associated chains to be CMV antigen specific. No immune exposure information besides CMV serostatus was available. Earlier analysis looked at TCR beta V segments, and most were productive about 87% or about 30% of the time.

The source is a woman between 25 and 40 years old in good health and CMV-seronegative. Sequenced: PBMCs. This sequence joins TRBV5-1 and TRBJ1-3; D gene uncertain. The CDR3 DNA reads TGCGCCAGCAGCTTGGAACCTCTGGGGAGCTCTGGAAACACCATATATTTT. Translation gives CASSLEPLGSSGNTIYF.